One and the same sample provided the 32 T cell receptor beta chains below, sequenced in a study of long-term antiretroviral therapy in people with HIV. Samples were assayed with immunoSEQ v3.0 at survey level. Method: immunoSEQ multiplex PCR; TCRdb's copy keeps in-frame clones and lacks some. Altogether 20,000 to 25,000 clones are present, approximately 82% being singletons, with the ten largest covering around 5%. Sequencing was performed on unsorted PBMCs, taken 0.2 years after starting antiretroviral therapy. These receptors were taken from a woman aged 25 to 39 with HIV.

The chain joins TRBV10-3 to TRBJ1-1; D not certain. Trimming stripped 7 bases from V and 0 bases from J, with 9 bases between. This CDR3 is built from 13 residues. CDR1 ENHRY and CDR2 SYGVKD come from the germline V gene. Written as DNA, the CDR3 is TGTGCCATCAATTTTGCGATGAACACTGAAGCTTTCTTT. As protein: CAINFAMNTEAFF.

This clone was detected only once. The CDR3 coding sequence is TGTGCCAGTAGTATCGGGGGAGGAACTAATGAAAAACTGTTTTTT. It is translated as CASSIGGGTNEKLFF. V and J are TRBV19 and TRBJ1-4; the D gene is possibly TRBD1 (5 bases). V was clipped by 3 bases and J by 1 base, with 9 bases between them. CDR1 and CDR2 (germline): LNHDA, SQIVND (reference sequence). This CDR3 contains 15 residues.

The rearrangement links TRBV28 to TRBJ1-1; TRBD1 is a possible D gene (6 bases). Trimming pared 4 bases from V and 7 bases from J, leaving 7 bases between. CDR1 and CDR2 (germline): MDHEN, SYDVKM. CDR3 length: 11 residues. The CDR3 coding sequence is TGTGCCAGCAGTTGGGACAATGAAGCTTTCTTT. As protein: CASSWDNEAFF.

The chain has TRBV19 and TRBJ2-7; the match to TRBD1 covers 8 bases. The CDR3 is made up of 14 amino acids. Looked up from germline, CDR1 is LNHDA and CDR2 is SQIVND (reference sequence). V was clipped by 5 bases and J by 2 bases; unmatched bases: 5. The CDR3 DNA reads as TGTGCCAGTAGTGACAGGGGTGGGGCCTACGAGCAGTACTTC. Encoded protein: CASSDRGGAYEQYF.

The chain carries TRBV15 and TRBJ1-5; D is ambiguous. The CDR3 runs 13 residues. Germline V CDR1 and CDR2: LNHNV, YYDKDF (reference sequence). Trimming removed 4 bases at V and 4 bases at J, with 8 bases between. This chain's CDR3 is CATSTTGNQPQHF. CDR3 in DNA: TGTGCCACCAGCACCACTGGAAATCAGCCCCAGCATTTT.

The chain carries TRBV19 and TRBJ1-5; D may be TRBD1 (5 bases). The CDR3 contains 14 residues. Trimming stripped 5 bases from V and 6 bases from J, with 14 bases between. Looked up from germline, CDR1 is LNHDA and CDR2 is SQIVND (reference sequence). CDR3 sequence reads: CASSYLGLGQPQHF. CDR3 DNA sequence: TGTGCCAGTAGTTATCTGGGGCTTGGTCAGCCCCAGCATTTT.

This chain uses TRBV6-4 with TRBJ2-7, with D tentatively TRBD1 or TRBD2 (6 bases each). Germline V gene data show CDR1 as MRHNA and CDR2 as SNTAGT. Between the trimmed V and J ends, which lost 2 bases and 10 bases, there was a span of 15 bases. The CDR3 extends over 13 amino acids. CDR3 nucleotide sequence: TGTGCCAGCAGTGACACCGGGGGCGTCGAACAGTACGTC. It encodes CASSDTGGVEQYV.

The V call is TRBV6-5, the J call TRBJ1-2; 9 bases are a match to TRBD1. This CDR3 is built from 15 residues. V lost 4 bases to trimming and J lost 5 bases; unmatched junction nucleotides: 8. Germline V CDR1 and CDR2: MNHEY, SVGAGI. CDR3 sequence reads: CASSFSTGTGYGYTF. CDR3 sequence (DNA): TGTGCCAGCAGTTTTTCAACCGGGACAGGGTATGGCTACACCTTC.

The chain links TRBV19 to TRBJ2-7, with a tentative D call TRBD1 (5 bases). V was trimmed by 3 bases and J by 5 bases, leaving 14 bases between them. The CDR3 length is 14 residues. Germline-derived CDR1 and CDR2 are LNHDA and SQIVND (reference sequence). The CDR3 coding sequence is TGTGCCAGTAGTATGTTTGGGGCAGACGACGAGCAGTACTTC. This sequence encodes CASSMFGADDEQYF.

The chain combines TRBV7-6 with TRBJ1-1; D unresolved. Trimming cost V 1 base and J 4 bases, with 10 bases left between them. The germline V gene has CDR1 SGHVS and CDR2 FNYEAQ. This CDR3 has 14 amino acids. The CDR3 region is CASSLDGYVTEAFF. Written as DNA, the CDR3 is TGTGCCAGCAGCTTAGATGGGTATGTCACTGAAGCTTTCTTT.

The V gene is TRBV19, the J gene TRBJ1-5; D possibly corresponds to TRBD1 (6 bases). Trimming removed 5 bases at V and 0 bases at J, with 11 bases between. This CDR3 comprises 15 residues. From germline, CDR1 is LNHDA and CDR2 SQIVND (reference sequence). The CDR3 loop is CASSWTENSNQPQHF. CDR3 bases: TGTGCCAGTAGTTGGACAGAGAATAGCAATCAGCCCCAGCATTTT.

The chain recombines TRBV27 with TRBJ1-5; D is undetermined. The CDR3 loop spans 12 amino acids. V was trimmed by 3 bases and J by 6 bases, leaving 6 bases between them. Germline lookup yields CDR1 MNHEY and CDR2 SMNVEV (reference sequence). The CDR3 reads CASSFIGQPQHF. The CDR3 nucleotides read TGTGCCAGCAGTTTCATAGGTCAGCCCCAGCATTTT.

The V gene is TRBV5-4, the J gene TRBJ2-5; D is uncertain. The ends were cut back, 3 bases at V and 4 bases at J, with 13 bases in the middle. CDR3 length: 14 amino acids. Germline V gene data show CDR1 as SGHNT and CDR2 as YYREEE (reference sequence). In DNA, the CDR3 is TGTGCCAGCAGCTCTGAGTATCGTGGAGAGACCCAGTACTTC. Translated, it gives CASSSEYRGETQYF.

The chain uses TRBV9 and TRBJ1-6; D call uncertain. Germline V gene lookup returns CDR1 SGDLS and CDR2 YYNGEE. This CDR3 is built from 13 residues. The V end was cut by 0 bases, the J end by 7 bases, with 5 bases between. CDR3 DNA: TGTGCCAGCAGCGTAGGTGTGAATTCACCCCTCCACTTT. This translates into CASSVGVNSPLHF.

This chain uses TRBV5-5 with TRBJ2-1; possibly TRBD1 for D (5 bases). Germline V gives CDR1 SGHKS, CDR2 YYEKEE (reference sequence). The CDR3 covers 15 residues. V was cut by 0 bases and J by 5 bases, with 12 bases left in between. CDR3 loop: CASSLAAGRNNEQFF. The CDR3 region has the DNA TGTGCCAGCAGCTTGGCGGCAGGGCGCAACAATGAGCAGTTCTTC.

The CDR3 loop is CASSQDSGRSYNSPLHF. CDR3 DNA: TGCGCCAGCAGCCAAGACTCAGGGCGGTCCTATAATTCACCCCTCCACTTT. J is TRBJ1-6 and V is TRBV4-1; maybe TRBD1 (5 bases). The CDR3 sequence is 17 residues long. Germline V CDR1 and CDR2: MGHRA, YSYEKL. Trimming shortened V by 0 bases and J by 1 base, and 10 bases separated the two germline ends.

The chain carries TRBV30 and TRBJ1-2, with D possibly being TRBD1 (5 bases). The germline V gene has CDR1 GTSNPN and CDR2 SVGIG (reference sequence). The CDR3 runs 15 residues. V was cut by 4 bases and J by 1 base, with 16 bases left in between. DNA of the CDR3: TGTGCCTGGATCACTCCGGGACTTCTTAACTATGGCTACACCTTC. This gives the protein CAWITPGLLNYGYTF.

This chain uses TRBV2 with TRBJ2-6, with D possibly being TRBD1 (6 bases). This CDR3 has 15 residues. The germline V gene encodes CDR1 SNHLY and CDR2 FYNNEI. Trimming left V 6 bases short and J 4 bases short, with 13 bases between. CDR3 sequence: CASSAGQSGANVLTF. CDR3 DNA sequence: TGTGCCAGCAGCGCAGGACAGTCCGGGGCCAACGTCCTGACTTTC.

This clone was detected once. The J gene is TRBJ1-5, the V gene TRBV15, with 7 bases identical to TRBD1. The CDR3 is made up of 15 amino acids. The V gene's germline CDR1 is LNHNV and CDR2 YYDKDF (reference sequence). V lost 3 bases, J lost 0 bases, and 2 bases stayed unmatched. The CDR3 sequence is CATSSTGVSNQPQHF. DNA for the CDR3: TGTGCCACCAGCAGTACAGGGGTTAGCAATCAGCCCCAGCATTTT. The entire variable domain, with the rest obtained from reference TRBV15 and TRBJ1-5, is as follows: DAMVIQNPRYQVTQFGKPVTLSCSQTLNHNVMYWYQQKSSQAPKLLFHYYDKDFNNEADTPDNFQSRRPNTSFCFLDIRSPGLGDTAMYLCATSSTGVSNQPQHFGDGTRLSIL.

The V gene is TRBV7-4, the J gene TRBJ2-7, with D perhaps matching TRBD1 (5 bases). There are 14 residues in the CDR3. V lost 4 bases, J lost 4 bases, and 14 bases lay in between. The V gene's germline CDR1 is SGHVT and CDR2 SQSDAQ. CDR3 sequence (DNA): TGTGCCAGCAGCTCGGACATAGACAAGTACGAGCAGTACGTC. Its translation is CASSSDIDKYEQYV.

The chain joins TRBV7-8 to TRBJ2-3, with TRBD1 identical over 8 bases. This CDR3 has 14 amino acids. V was clipped by 8 bases and J by 5 bases; unmatched bases: 9. Germline V lookup: CDR1 SGHVS, CDR2 FQNEAQ. This CDR3 reads CASRRQGRIDTQYF. CDR3 coding DNA: TGTGCCAGCCGCCGACAGGGGCGCATAGATACGCAGTATTTT.

The rearrangement uses TRBV27 and TRBJ2-1, with a weak D call TRBD2 (5 bases). V dropped 6 bases and J dropped 10 bases, with 13 bases sitting between them. This CDR3 is 12 amino acids long. The germline gives CDR1 MNHEY, CDR2 SMNVEV (reference sequence). CDR3 sequence: CASRYLGEEQFF. CDR3 DNA sequence: TGTGCCAGCAGGTACTTGGGAGAGGAGCAGTTCTTC.

The V gene is TRBV5-1, the J gene TRBJ2-5; D ambiguous. There are 14 residues in the CDR3. Trimming removed 4 bases at V and 0 bases at J, with 10 bases between. The V gene's germline CDR1 is SGHRS and CDR2 YFSETQ. CDR3 region: CASSPAPNQETQYF. CDR3 in DNA: TGCGCCAGCAGCCCCGCGCCAAACCAAGAGACCCAGTACTTC. The whole variable domain, filled in from reference TRBV5-1 and TRBJ2-5, reads KAGVTQTPRYLIKTRGQQVTLSCSPISGHRSVSWYQQTPGQGLQFLFEYFSETQRNKGNFPGRFSGRQFSNSRSEMNVSTLELGDSALYLCASSPAPNQETQYFGPGTRLLVL.

The gene calls are TRBV4-2 and TRBJ2-2; 8 nucleotides agree with TRBD1. V shed 4 bases and J 5 bases; nucleotides not matched to a gene: 6. The CDR3 covers 15 residues. Germline CDR1 is LGHNA and CDR2 is YNFKEQ. CDR3 amino acids: CASSPGTGITGELFF. In DNA form, the CDR3 reads TGTGCCAGCAGCCCCGGGACAGGTATTACCGGGGAGCTGTTTTTT.

CDR3 in DNA: TGTGCCAGCAATCTGAATCGGGAGCTGTTTTTT. Translated: CASNLNRELFF. The rearrangement uses TRBV6-1 and TRBJ2-2; D is uncertain. CDR1 and CDR2 (germline): MNHNS, SASEGT. The ends were cut back, 7 bases at V and 9 bases at J, with 9 bases in the middle. The CDR3 runs to 11 residues.

This clone was seen more than once but under ten times. The gene calls are TRBV6-5 and TRBJ2-3; tentatively, D is TRBD1 or TRBD2 (5 bases each). Germline values: CDR1 MNHEY, CDR2 SVGAGI. The V end lost 8 bases, the J end lost 2 bases, and 14 bases lay between the germline ends. This CDR3 contains 14 residues. Here the CDR3 reads CASSPGPYTDTQYF. The CDR3 nucleotides read TGTGCCAGCTCCCCGGGGCCCTACACAGATACGCAGTATTTT.

This chain links TRBV13 with TRBJ2-7, with a possible D match to TRBD1 (6 bases). Germline V gene data show CDR1 as PRHDT and CDR2 as FYEKMQ (reference sequence). V was trimmed by 4 bases and J by 2 bases, leaving 9 bases between them. The CDR3 has 13 amino acids. The CDR3 DNA reads as TGTGCCAGCAGCTCGGACAGTACCTACGAGCAGTACTTC. It codes for CASSSDSTYEQYF.

J is TRBJ1-1 and V is TRBV2; the match to TRBD1 covers 8 bases. The CDR3 is 15 residues long. After removal of 5 bases from V and 2 bases from J, the junction contained 7 bases not matched to a gene. Germline-derived CDR1 and CDR2 are SNHLY and FYNNEI. For the CDR3, the DNA is TGTGCCAGCAGTTCCAGGGGGCTCCTCAACACTGAAGCTTTCTTT. Encoded protein: CASSSRGLLNTEAFF.

The chain couples TRBV5-6 to TRBJ2-3, with a possible D match to TRBD2 (7 bases). With 0 bases removed from V and 0 bases from J, the gap between germline ends came to 8 bases. This CDR3 spans 15 amino acids. The germline V gene encodes CDR1 SGHDT and CDR2 YYEEEE. The CDR3, as DNA: TGTGCCAGCAGCTTGGCGGGGGGCAGCACAGATACGCAGTATTTT. Protein product: CASSLAGGSTDTQYF.

The rearrangement uses TRBV6-1 and TRBJ2-7; 9 bases map to TRBD2. CDR1 and CDR2 from the germline V gene are MNHNS and SASEGT. This CDR3 contains 17 residues. The trim removed 0 bases at V and 2 bases at J, leaving 8 bases unmatched. CDR3: CASSEAPFGGGAYEQYV. Written as DNA, the CDR3 is TGTGCCAGCAGTGAAGCGCCTTTCGGCGGGGGGGCCTACGAGCAGTACGTC.

The gene calls are TRBV10-2 and TRBJ1-2; D uncertain. The ends were cut back, 0 bases at V and 2 bases at J, with 4 bases in the middle. Per the germline V gene, CDR1 is WSHSY and CDR2 is SAAADI. This CDR3 region has 13 residues. The CDR3 bases are TGCGCCAGCAGTGAGTCGGCAAACTATGGCTACACCTTC. This codes for CASSESANYGYTF.

The gene calls are TRBV10-3 and TRBJ1-2, with D perhaps TRBD1 (6 bases). Trimming cost V 7 bases and J 6 bases, with 15 bases left between them. Germline assignment: CDR1 ENHRY and CDR2 SYGVKD. The CDR3 is 13 amino acids. This chain's CDR3 is CAIKEGGRDGYTF. CDR3 in DNA: TGTGCCATCAAGGAGGGGGGGCGCGATGGCTACACCTTC.